This record concerns one T cell receptor (beta chain) sequence. Its target is unknown. TCRdb keeps only in-frame clones here, not all; method: immunoSEQ multiplex PCR. The table shows about 31,000 clones, with roughly 86% occurring only once. The data were taken from a study of OX40 agonist ivuxolimab in advanced cancers. About the study: Patients treated during dose escalation were battling hepatocellular carcinoma, melanoma, renal cell or head and neck cancer. Study conclusions and caveats: Mean expanded clone counts were higher in CD8+ than CD4+ T cells. Some nonresponders likewise displayed low normalized T-cell clonal expansion.

The germline V gene encodes CDR1 LNHDA and CDR2 SQIVND (reference sequence). Trimming shortened V by 3 bases and J by 2 bases, and 15 bases separated the two germline ends. This CDR3 has 16 amino acids. The receptor was isolated from an adult with an advanced solid tumor such as melanoma, head and neck, liver or kidney cancer. J is TRBJ2-3 and V is TRBV19; D unresolved. The sample in question was CD4+ or CD8+ T cells sorted from blood, obtained in a trial of the OX40 agonist ivuxolimab. The CDR3 is CASSIGTQISTDTQYF. The CDR3 coding sequence is TGTGCCAGTAGTATCGGTACACAAATTTCCACAGATACGCAGTATTTT. Filled out from reference TRBV19 and TRBJ2-3, the complete variable domain reads DGGITQSPKYLFRKEGQNVTLSCEQNLNHDAMYWYRQDPGQGLRLIYYSQIVNDFQKGDIAEGYSVSREKKESFPLTVTSAQKNPTAFYLCASSIGTQISTDTQYFGPGTRLTVL.